A selection of T cell receptor beta chains follows, all from one sample in a study of shared clonotypes between healthy human individuals. The method was immunoSEQ multiplex PCR; TCRdb's version includes in-frame clones alone and lacks a portion of them. There are 550,000 to 800,000 clones in the sample; 80% to 95% occur only once, and 34% lies in the top ten. The sequenced sample was memory CD8+ T cells from PBMCs. These receptors were collected from a man younger than 30 in good health. Some clones in this sample may be carry-over from other donors' samples. The CDR3 runs from the conserved cysteine through the conserved F or W. The D gene is left open where the match is weak. Clone size is not always given. Where it is, it says once, few, many or a class for expanded clones.

abundance,j_gene,v_gene,d_gene,len,CDR3aa,CDR3nt
.,TRBJ1-1,TRBV27,.,14,CASSFSQGNTEAFF,TGTGCCAGCAGTTTTAGTCAGGGGAACACTGAAGCTTTCTTT
.,TRBJ1-1,TRBV5-1,TRBD1,15,CASSLFTGGNTEAFF,TGCGCCAGCAGCTTATTTACAGGGGGCAACACTGAAGCTTTCTTT
.,TRBJ2-1,TRBV7-6,TRBD2,15,CASSLVGSGYNEQFF,TGTGCCAGCAGCTTAGTGGGTAGCGGGTACAATGAGCAGTTCTTC
.,TRBJ1-5,TRBV19,TRBD1,17,CASSIVGGSPKNQPQHF,TGTGCCAGTAGTATAGTAGGGGGCAGCCCTAAGAATCAGCCCCAGCATTTT
.,TRBJ2-7,TRBV19,.,15,CASSIDGTPFYEQYF,TGTGCCAGTAGTATAGATGGGACACCTTTCTACGAGCAGTACTTC
.,TRBJ2-7,TRBV29-1,.,14,CSVDSSGSTYEQYF,TGCAGCGTTGATTCATCGGGGAGCACCTACGAGCAGTACTTC
few,TRBJ1-1,TRBV7-9,TRBD1,16,CASSQDRARANTEAFF,TGCGCCAGCAGCCAAGACAGGGCCCGAGCGAACACTGAAGCTTTCTTT
.,TRBJ2-7,TRBV5-4,TRBD2,18,CASSPGNMTLAGMYEQYF,TGTGCCAGCAGCCCGGGAAATATGACTCTAGCGGGAATGTACGAGCAGTACTTC
.,TRBJ1-1,TRBV6-6,TRBD1,14,CASSRTGPGTEAFF,TGTGCCAGCAGTCGGACAGGTCCGGGCACTGAAGCTTTCTTT
.,TRBJ1-2,TRBV27,.,15,CASSGYLGTHYGYTF,TGTGCCAGCAGTGGATACCTCGGGACACATTATGGCTACACCTTC
once,TRBJ2-7,TRBV7-9,.,12,CASSLNYEQQYF,TGTGCCAGCAGCTTAAACTACGAGCAGCAGTACTTC
.,TRBJ2-5,TRBV27,.,13,CASSTRLRETQYF,TGTGCCAGCAGTACCAGACTGAGGGAGACCCAGTACTTC
.,TRBJ1-2,TRBV9,.,14,CASSVAARDYGYTF,TGTGCCAGCAGCGTAGCCGCCAGGGACTATGGCTACACCTTC
.,TRBJ1-5,TRBV27,.,12,CASSKYNQPQHF,TGTGCCAGCAGTAAATACAATCAGCCCCAGCATTTT
.,TRBJ1-5,TRBV7-2,.,13,CASSLGRNQPQHF,TGTGCCAGCAGCTTGGGCAGGAATCAGCCCCAGCATTTT
few,TRBJ1-4,TRBV28,.,14,CASTPYSINEKLFF,TGTGCCAGCACCCCGTACAGCATTAATGAAAAACTGTTTTTT
once,TRBJ2-7,TRBV27,TRBD2,13,CASRSGGEYEQYF,TGTGCCAGCCGTAGCGGGGGCGAGTACGAGCAGTACTTC
.,TRBJ2-7,TRBV5-1,TRBD1,14,CASSLGQGDGEQYF,TGCGCCAGCAGCTTGGGACAGGGGGATGGAGAGCAGTACTTC
.,TRBJ2-7,TRBV7-2,.,13,CASSHRDKYEQYF,TGTGCCAGCAGCCACCGGGACAAGTACGAGCAGTACTTC
.,TRBJ2-6,TRBV19,TRBD1,12,CASTDRVSILTF,TGTGCCAGTACAGACAGGGTTTCTATCCTGACTTTC
.,TRBJ2-3,TRBV5-1,.,17,CASSQPSRRARGDTQYF,TGCGCCAGCAGCCAACCGTCCCGGCGGGCGCGGGGAGATACGCAGTATTTT
once,TRBJ2-5,TRBV27,TRBD1,14,CASGRTGAWETQYF,TGTGCCAGCGGTCGGACAGGGGCGTGGGAGACCCAGTACTTC
.,TRBJ2-1,TRBV13,.,17,CASSLAPFLETYNEQFF,TGTGCCAGCAGCTTAGCTCCTTTTCTAGAGACCTACAATGAGCAGTTCTTC
.,TRBJ1-4,TRBV4-1,.,19,CASSQGRRGRGAENEKLFF,TGCGCCAGCAGCCAAGGTCGGAGGGGAAGGGGGGCGGAAAATGAAAAACTGTTTTTT
few,TRBJ2-3,TRBV27,TRBD1,16,CASTPTGYMGTDTQYF,TGTGCCAGCACCCCGACAGGGTATATGGGCACAGATACGCAGTATTTT
.,TRBJ2-6,TRBV23-1,.,14,CAYSELSGANVLTF,TGCGCTTATTCAGAGCTCTCTGGGGCCAACGTCCTGACTTTC
.,TRBJ2-2,TRBV4-1,TRBD1,17,CASSHNRDRVATGELFF,TGCGCCAGCAGCCATAACCGGGACAGGGTGGCCACCGGGGAGCTGTTTTTT
.,TRBJ2-7,TRBV19,.,13,CASSSRRLDEQYF,TGTGCCAGTAGTTCCCGGAGGCTCGACGAGCAGTACTTC
.,TRBJ1-5,TRBV10-3,.,14,CAAQPGYSNQPQHF,TGTGCCGCCCAACCAGGGTATAGCAATCAGCCCCAGCATTTT
.,TRBJ2-1,TRBV28,.,15,CASSFRGLRHNEQFF,TGTGCCAGCAGTTTCCGGGGCCTAAGGCACAATGAGCAGTTCTTC
.,TRBJ1-4,TRBV9,TRBD1,16,CASSRPGQGADEKLFF,TGTGCCAGCAGTAGACCGGGACAGGGGGCCGATGAAAAACTGTTTTTT
.,TRBJ2-7,TRBV4-1,TRBD2,16,CASSPPSGRRAYEQYF,TGCGCCAGCAGCCCCCCTAGCGGGAGGAGGGCCTACGAGCAGTACTTC
.,TRBJ2-3,TRBV10-3,.,16,CAISARVPVGPDTQYF,TGTGCCATCAGTGCCCGTGTACCAGTGGGACCAGATACGCAGTATTTT
once,TRBJ2-5,TRBV27,.,16,CASSSLTANGGETQYF,TGTGCCAGCAGTTCGCTGACAGCAAATGGAGGGGAGACCCAGTACTTC
.,TRBJ2-7,TRBV2,TRBD2,15,CASRALAGPPYEQYF,TGTGCCAGCAGGGCACTAGCGGGCCCACCCTACGAGCAGTACTTC
.,TRBJ1-5,TRBV5-1,.,13,CASSLWGNGPQHF,TGCGCCAGCAGCTTGTGGGGGAACGGGCCCCAGCATTTT
few,TRBJ1-5,TRBV7-9,.,13,CASSLGGYQPQHF,TGTGCCAGCAGCCTTGGGGGCTATCAGCCCCAGCATTTT
.,TRBJ1-2,TRBV7-9,.,14,CASQGTGKKDGYTF,TGTGCCAGCCAAGGAACAGGGAAGAAGGATGGCTACACCTTC
.,TRBJ2-7,TRBV6-1,TRBD2,15,CASSRTSGISYEQYF,TGTGCCAGCAGTAGGACTAGCGGGATCTCCTACGAGCAGTACTTC
.,TRBJ2-7,TRBV20-1,.,10,CSARWDEQYF,TGCAGTGCTAGGTGGGACGAGCAGTACTTC
.,TRBJ2-7,TRBV7-6,.,14,CASSKGTLPYEQYF,TGTGCCAGCAGCAAAGGTACCCTCCCCTACGAGCAGTACTTC
.,TRBJ2-3,TRBV9,TRBD2,16,CASSVAGTSSTDTQYF,TGTGCCAGCAGCGTAGCTGGGACTAGCTCCACAGATACGCAGTATTTT
once,TRBJ1-1,TRBV10-3,.,14,CAISEGGMNTEAFF,TGTGCCATCAGTGAGGGCGGGATGAACACTGAAGCTTTCTTT
.,TRBJ2-4,TRBV28,.,15,CASSYTVLAKNIQYF,TGTGCCAGCAGTTACACAGTGCTTGCCAAAAACATTCAGTACTTC
.,TRBJ2-7,TRBV9,.,15,CASSVVGGRFHEQYF,TGTGCCAGCAGCGTAGTGGGGGGGCGCTTCCACGAGCAGTACTTC
.,TRBJ1-6,TRBV27,TRBD1,17,CASSPTGVRGVYSPLHF,TGTGCCAGCAGCCCAACAGGGGTTAGAGGAGTATACTCACCCCTCCACTTT
once,TRBJ2-7,TRBV7-9,.,12,CASSSTGPQGDF,TGTGCCAGCAGCTCCACAGGACCCCAGGGTGACTTC
.,TRBJ2-7,TRBV27,.,13,CASSLSIGYEQYF,TGTGCCAGCAGTTTATCGATTGGCTACGAGCAGTACTTC
.,TRBJ2-7,TRBV27,.,14,CASRYGRTIYEQYF,TGTGCCAGCCGATACGGGCGGACCATCTACGAGCAGTACTTC
.,TRBJ2-1,TRBV4-3,.,16,CASSQDRGYLYNEQFF,TGCGCCAGCAGCCAAGATCGTGGGTATCTGTACAATGAGCAGTTCTTC
once,TRBJ2-2,TRBV19,.,14,CASSRTRNTGELFF,TGTGCCAGTAGTAGAACTAGAAACACCGGGGAGCTGTTTTTT
.,TRBJ2-3,TRBV7-2,TRBD2,16,CASSSRTSGSPDTQYF,TGTGCCAGCAGCTCTAGGACTAGCGGGAGCCCAGATACGCAGTATTTT
once,TRBJ2-6,TRBV28,.,18,CASTPAPLYSSGANVLTF,TGTGCCAGCACCCCCGCACCTCTTTACAGCTCTGGGGCCAACGTCCTGACTTTC
.,TRBJ2-1,TRBV28,TRBD2,16,CASSPRFLAEHNEQFF,TGTGCCAGCAGTCCTCGGTTTCTAGCGGAGCACAATGAGCAGTTCTTC
.,TRBJ2-1,TRBV9,TRBD1,14,CASTPDRGGNEQFF,TGTGCCAGCACCCCGGACAGGGGTGGGAATGAGCAGTTCTTC
.,TRBJ1-5,TRBV15,TRBD1,15,CATTPGQVLNQPQHF,TGTGCCACCACTCCGGGACAGGTCCTCAATCAGCCCCAGCATTTT
.,TRBJ1-1,TRBV10-1,.,15,CASSRGVGPSTEAFF,TGCGCCAGCAGCCGCGGGGTGGGTCCAAGCACTGAAGCTTTCTTT